This T cell receptor (beta chain) was profiled in a study of blood T cell repertoires in COVID-19. Germline values: CDR1 MNHEY, CDR2 SVGAGI. This CDR3 has 15 residues. Trimming stripped 6 bases from V and 0 bases from J, with 9 bases between. Profiling relied on immunoSEQ multiplex PCR, and the TCRdb table lists in-frame clones only, not all of them. This table holds 90,000 or so clones, under 90% found once. The chain has TRBV6-5 and TRBJ1-6, with D perhaps TRBD1 (6 bases). This receptor was identified in a woman aged 70 to 79 with acute or convalescent COVID-19. What was sequenced was peripheral blood. The CDR3, as DNA: TGTGCCAGCAGCGGACAGAGCTCCTATAATTCACCCCTCCACTTT. This encodes CASSGQSSYNSPLHF.